These 16 T cell receptor beta chains were all obtained from the same sample, sequenced in a study of cytomegalovirus exposure and HLA in healthy donors. The method was immunoSEQ multiplex PCR; TCRdb's version includes in-frame clones alone and lacks a portion of them. The sample includes 250,000 to 400,000 clones, 88% of them seen just once. Material: PBMCs. Receptors originate from a man aged 30 to 45 in good health and CMV-seronegative.

The chain is built from TRBV29-1 and TRBJ2-7; TRBD2 matches at 10 bases. With 6 bases clipped from V and 2 bases from J, the junction kept 7 bases outside the gene matches. Germline CDR1 and CDR2: SQVTM and ANQGSEA. This CDR3 has 14 amino acids. The CDR3 nucleotides are TGCAGCGTCCTACTAGCGGGGTACGCCTACGAGCAGTACTTC. It codes for CSVLLAGYAYEQYF.

The genes are TRBV7-9 and TRBJ2-2; possible D gene TRBD2, 6 bases. Germline loops: CDR1 SEHNR, CDR2 FQNEAQ (reference sequence). This CDR3 has 15 amino acids. V lost 5 bases and J lost 4, with 14 bases in between. The CDR3 spells CASSLGGLITGELFF. The CDR3 coding sequence is TGTGCCAGCAGCCTCGGGGGACTTATCACCGGGGAGCTGTTTTTT.

The chain combines TRBV4-2 with TRBJ2-2, with a tentative D call TRBD1 (5 bases). The CDR3 consists of 20 residues. Germline V gene data show CDR1 as LGHNA and CDR2 as YNFKEQ. With 3 bases removed from V and 4 bases from J, the gap between germline ends came to 27 bases. The CDR3 spells CASSQDSLGQGRSGTGELFF. The CDR3 bases are TGTGCCAGCAGCCAGGATTCCCTGGGGCAGGGAAGATCGGGCACCGGGGAGCTGTTTTTT.

This chain connects TRBV4-1 to TRBJ2-3, with D perhaps TRBD1 (6 bases). This CDR3 contains 16 residues. Germline V gene data show CDR1 as MGHRA and CDR2 as YSYEKL. V lost 0 bases and J lost 4, with 14 bases in between. In nucleotides, the CDR3 is TGCGCCAGCAGCCAAGATAGTACAGGGATGGCAGATACGCAGTATTTT. Translating gives CASSQDSTGMADTQYF.

The CDR3 spells CASSLVGGTRTGQNSPLHF. The DNA for the CDR3 is TGTGCCAGCAGCTTGGTAGGGGGAACCCGGACAGGGCAAAATTCACCCCTCCACTTT. The chain links TRBV5-5 to TRBJ1-6; 8 nucleotides agree with TRBD1. Germline V gene lookup returns CDR1 SGHKS and CDR2 YYEKEE (reference sequence). The V and J ends lost 0 bases and 7 bases, in that order; junction bases with no gene match: 15. The CDR3 runs 19 residues. The full variable domain, completed using reference TRBV5-5 and TRBJ1-6, is DAGVTQSPTHLIKTRGQQVTLRCSPISGHKSVSWYQQVLGQGPQFIFQYYEKEERGRGNFPDRFSARQFPNYSSELNVNALLLGDSALYLCASSLVGGTRTGQNSPLHFGNGTRLTVT.

The chain couples TRBV6-1 to TRBJ1-1; D perhaps matches TRBD1 (5 bases). Trimming left V 6 bases short and J 3 bases short, with 8 bases between. The CDR3 runs to 12 residues. From germline, CDR1 is MNHNS and CDR2 SASEGT. The CDR3, as DNA: TGTGCCAGCAGCCAACAGGACACTGAAGCTTTCTTT. It codes for CASSQQDTEAFF.

V gene TRBV18 combines with J gene TRBJ2-7; 10 bases map to TRBD1. The CDR3 contains 15 residues. CDR1 is KGHSH, CDR2 LQKENI, per germline. Germline trimming cut 2 bases from V and 4 bases from J; bases unmatched to any gene: 5. The CDR3, as DNA: TGTGCCAGCTCACCAGGGACAGGGGCTTCTTACGAGCAGTACTTC. This encodes CASSPGTGASYEQYF.

The chain uses TRBV25-1 and TRBJ2-5; D uncertain. CDR1 is MGHDK, CDR2 SYGVNS, per germline. The CDR3 is 12 amino acids. The V and J ends lost 3 bases and 5 bases respectively, with 7 bases between them. The CDR3 protein is CASSDPSETQYF. CDR3 bases: TGTGCCAGCAGTGATCCTAGTGAGACCCAGTACTTC. Combining the CDR3 with reference TRBV25-1 and TRBJ2-5 gives the whole variable domain EADIYQTPRYLVIGTGKKITLECSQTMGHDKMYWYQQDPGMELHLIHYSYGVNSTEKGDLSSESTVSRIRTEHFPLTLESARPSHTSQYLCASSDPSETQYFGPGTRLLVL.

The chain carries TRBV4-1 and TRBJ2-7; maybe TRBD1 (5 bases). CDR1 and CDR2 (germline): MGHRA, YSYEKL. The CDR3 totals 13 residues. Deletions cut 3 bases from V and 3 bases from J, with 9 bases between. The CDR3 spells CASSQTESYEQYF. The CDR3 nucleotides are TGCGCCAGCAGCCAGACAGAGAGCTACGAGCAGTACTTC.

V is TRBV27 and J is TRBJ2-1; TRBD2 matches at 13 bases. CDR3 length: 14 amino acids. The V gene end was trimmed by 5 bases and the J gene end by 9 bases; junction bases not matched to a gene: 4. From germline, CDR1 is MNHEY and CDR2 SMNVEV (reference sequence). The CDR3 sequence is CASSPGLAGFEQFF. The CDR3 DNA is TGTGCCAGCAGTCCGGGACTAGCGGGGTTTGAGCAGTTCTTC.

The rearrangement uses TRBV10-2 and TRBJ1-6; possible D gene TRBD1, 6 bases. Trimming removed 2 bases at V and 5 bases at J, with 13 bases between. CDR1 WSHSY and CDR2 SAAADI come from the germline V gene. There are 16 residues in the CDR3. CDR3 DNA sequence: TGCGCCAGCAGTGAGCGAGGGACACAAAATAATTCACCCCTCCACTTT. Translated: CASSERGTQNNSPLHF.

The chain uses TRBV9 and TRBJ2-5; D is undetermined. The CDR3 covers 13 residues. With 0 bases removed from V and 5 bases from J, the gap between germline ends came to 8 bases. Germline-derived CDR1 and CDR2 are SGDLS and YYNGEE. The CDR3 nucleotides are TGTGCCAGCAGCGTAGGGAGCCTTGAGACCCAGTACTTC. Amino acids: CASSVGSLETQYF. Looking up the rest from reference TRBV9 and TRBJ2-5 gives the full variable domain: DSGVTQTPKHLITATGQRVTLRCSPRSGDLSVYWYQQSLDQGLQFLIQYYNGEERAKGNILERFSAQQFPDLHSELNLSSLELGDSALYFCASSVGSLETQYFGPGTRLLVL.

The chain joins TRBV5-1 to TRBJ2-3; D might be TRBD2 (7 bases). Trimming removed 4 bases from V and 5 bases from J, with 14 bases in between. The CDR3 is 14 amino acids. Germline CDR1 reads SGHRS; CDR2 reads YFSETQ. CDR3: CASSGDGGLDTQYF. In nucleotides, the CDR3 is TGCGCCAGCAGCGGGGACGGGGGGCTAGATACGCAGTATTTT.

The chain recombines TRBV6-1 with TRBJ2-5; TRBD2 might be the D (6 bases). CDR1 and CDR2 from the germline V gene are MNHNS and SASEGT. This CDR3 contains 15 residues. V gave up 5 bases and J gave up 5 bases, with 18 bases separating them. The CDR3 is CASSFTSPGRETQYF. CDR3 coding DNA: TGTGCCAGCAGTTTTACTAGCCCCGGGCGGGAGACCCAGTACTTC.

A remark on this clone: The sample carries other DNA sequences with the same CDR3. The genes are TRBV11-2 and TRBJ1-5; D is uncertain. V lost 1 base, J lost 2 bases, and 3 bases lay in between. Germline V CDR1 and CDR2: SGHAT, FQNNGV. This CDR3 contains 13 residues. CDR3 coding DNA: TGTGCCAGCAGCTTAGCGGGCAATCAGCCCCAGCATTTT. Protein: CASSLAGNQPQHF.

The chain uses TRBV10-3 and TRBJ1-1; D gene unclear. From germline, CDR1 is ENHRY and CDR2 SYGVKD. The ends were cut back, 0 bases at V and 4 bases at J, with 3 bases in the middle. CDR3 length equals 12 residues. Written as DNA, the CDR3 is TGTGCCATCAGTGAGTCACTCACTGAAGCTTTCTTT. As protein: CAISESLTEAFF.